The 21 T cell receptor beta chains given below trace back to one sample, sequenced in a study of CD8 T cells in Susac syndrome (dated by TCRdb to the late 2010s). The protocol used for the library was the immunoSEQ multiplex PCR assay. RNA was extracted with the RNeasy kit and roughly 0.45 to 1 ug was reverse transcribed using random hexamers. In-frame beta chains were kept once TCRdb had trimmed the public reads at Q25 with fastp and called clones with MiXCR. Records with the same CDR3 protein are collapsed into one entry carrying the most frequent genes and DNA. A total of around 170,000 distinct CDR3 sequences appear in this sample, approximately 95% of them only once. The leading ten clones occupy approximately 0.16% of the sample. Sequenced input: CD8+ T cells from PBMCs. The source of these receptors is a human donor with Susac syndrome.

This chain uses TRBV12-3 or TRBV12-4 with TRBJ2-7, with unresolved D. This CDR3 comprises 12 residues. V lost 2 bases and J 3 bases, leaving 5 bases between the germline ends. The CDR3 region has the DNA TGTGCCAGCAGTTTAAACCGCTACGAGCAGTACTTC. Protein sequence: CASSLNRYEQYF.

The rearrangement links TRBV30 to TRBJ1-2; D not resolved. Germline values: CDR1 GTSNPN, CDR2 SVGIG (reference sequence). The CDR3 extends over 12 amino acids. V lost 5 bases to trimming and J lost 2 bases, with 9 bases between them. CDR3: CAWGERNYGYTF. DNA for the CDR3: TGTGCCTGGGGTGAGAGAAACTATGGCTACACCTTC.

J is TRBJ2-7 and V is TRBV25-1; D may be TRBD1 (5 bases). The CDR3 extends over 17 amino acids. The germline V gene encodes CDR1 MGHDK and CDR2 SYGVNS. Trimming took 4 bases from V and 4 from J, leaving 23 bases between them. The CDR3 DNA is TGTGCCAGCAGTGTGAATTCTATAGGACAAGGGGAATACGAGCAGTACTTC. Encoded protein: CASSVNSIGQGEYEQYF.

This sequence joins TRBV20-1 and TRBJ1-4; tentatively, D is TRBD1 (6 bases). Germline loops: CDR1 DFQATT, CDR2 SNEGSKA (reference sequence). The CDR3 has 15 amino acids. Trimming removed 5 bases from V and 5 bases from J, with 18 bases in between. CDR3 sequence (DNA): TGCAGTGCTTCACAGGGTGCGGAGGGAAATGAAAAACTGTTTTTT. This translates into CSASQGAEGNEKLFF.

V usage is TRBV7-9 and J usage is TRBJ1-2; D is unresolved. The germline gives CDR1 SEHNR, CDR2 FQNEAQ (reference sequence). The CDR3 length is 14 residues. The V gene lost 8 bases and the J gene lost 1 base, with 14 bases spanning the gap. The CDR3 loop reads CASWALPDNYGYTF. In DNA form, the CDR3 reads TGTGCCAGCTGGGCACTGCCCGATAACTATGGCTACACCTTC.

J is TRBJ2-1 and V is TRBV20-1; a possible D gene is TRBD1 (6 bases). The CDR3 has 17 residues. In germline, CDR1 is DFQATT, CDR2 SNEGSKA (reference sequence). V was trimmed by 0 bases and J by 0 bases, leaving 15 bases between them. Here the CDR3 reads CSARDPPDSFSYNEQFF. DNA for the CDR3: TGCAGTGCTAGAGATCCTCCGGACAGCTTCTCCTACAATGAGCAGTTCTTC.

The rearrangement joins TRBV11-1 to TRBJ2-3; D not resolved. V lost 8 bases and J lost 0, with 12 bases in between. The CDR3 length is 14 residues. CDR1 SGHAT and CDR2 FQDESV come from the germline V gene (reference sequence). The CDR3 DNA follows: TGTGCCAGCCTCGACCAACCTAGCACAGATACGCAGTATTTT. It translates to CASLDQPSTDTQYF.

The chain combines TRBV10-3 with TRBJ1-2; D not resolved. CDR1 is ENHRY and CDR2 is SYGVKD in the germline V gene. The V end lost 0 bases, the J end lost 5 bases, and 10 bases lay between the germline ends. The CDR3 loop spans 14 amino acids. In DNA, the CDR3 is TGTGCCATCAGTGAGTCCTTGGCCGTTTATGGCTACACCTTC. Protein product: CAISESLAVYGYTF.

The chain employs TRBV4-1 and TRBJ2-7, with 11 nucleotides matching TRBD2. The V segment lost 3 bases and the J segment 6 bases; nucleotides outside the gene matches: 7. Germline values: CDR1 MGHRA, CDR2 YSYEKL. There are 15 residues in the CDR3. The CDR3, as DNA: TGCGCCAGCAGCCAGTCCGGGACTAGCGGAAGCGAGCAGTACTTC. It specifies CASSQSGTSGSEQYF.

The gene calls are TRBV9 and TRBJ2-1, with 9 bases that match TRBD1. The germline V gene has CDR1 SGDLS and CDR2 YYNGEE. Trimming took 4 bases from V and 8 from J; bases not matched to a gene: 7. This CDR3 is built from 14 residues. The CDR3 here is CASSPRQGGDEQFF. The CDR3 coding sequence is TGTGCCAGCAGCCCGAGACAGGGGGGGGATGAGCAGTTCTTC. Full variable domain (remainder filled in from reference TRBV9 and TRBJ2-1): DSGVTQTPKHLITATGQRVTLRCSPRSGDLSVYWYQQSLDQGLQFLIQYYNGEERAKGNILERFSAQQFPDLHSELNLSSLELGDSALYFCASSPRQGGDEQFFGPGTRLTVL.

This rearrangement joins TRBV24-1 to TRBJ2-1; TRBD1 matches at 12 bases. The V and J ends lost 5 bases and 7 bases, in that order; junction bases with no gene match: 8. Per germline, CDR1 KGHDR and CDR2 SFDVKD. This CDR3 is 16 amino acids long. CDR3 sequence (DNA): TGTGCCACCAGTGCCTCGGGGACAGGGGGCGGAAATGAGCAGTTCTTC. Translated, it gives CATSASGTGGGNEQFF.

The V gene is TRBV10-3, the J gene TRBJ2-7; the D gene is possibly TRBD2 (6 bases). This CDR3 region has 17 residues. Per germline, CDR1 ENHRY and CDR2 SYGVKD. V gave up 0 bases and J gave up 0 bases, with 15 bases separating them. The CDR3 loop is CAISESVGGSDSYEQYF. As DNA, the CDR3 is TGTGCCATCAGTGAGTCTGTCGGGGGTTCAGACTCCTACGAGCAGTACTTC.

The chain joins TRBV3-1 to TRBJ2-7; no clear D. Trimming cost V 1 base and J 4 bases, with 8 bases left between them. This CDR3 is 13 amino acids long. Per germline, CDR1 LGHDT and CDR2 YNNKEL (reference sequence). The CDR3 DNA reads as TGTGCCAGCAGCCAAGCGGGCGGTTACGAGCAGTACTTC. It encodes CASSQAGGYEQYF.

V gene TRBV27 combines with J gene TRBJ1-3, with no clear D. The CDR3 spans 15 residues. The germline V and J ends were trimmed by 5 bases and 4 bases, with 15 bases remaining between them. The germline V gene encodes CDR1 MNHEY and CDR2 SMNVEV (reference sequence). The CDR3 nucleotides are TGTGCCAGCAGTCCTCATGGGAACGACGGAAACACCATATATTTT. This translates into CASSPHGNDGNTIYF.

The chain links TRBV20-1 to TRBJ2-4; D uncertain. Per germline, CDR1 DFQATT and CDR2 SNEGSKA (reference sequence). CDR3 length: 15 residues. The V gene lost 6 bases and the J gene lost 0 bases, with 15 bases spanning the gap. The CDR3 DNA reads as TGCAGTGCCCACCGGGTCCTAATAGCCAAAAACATTCAGTACTTC. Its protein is CSAHRVLIAKNIQYF.

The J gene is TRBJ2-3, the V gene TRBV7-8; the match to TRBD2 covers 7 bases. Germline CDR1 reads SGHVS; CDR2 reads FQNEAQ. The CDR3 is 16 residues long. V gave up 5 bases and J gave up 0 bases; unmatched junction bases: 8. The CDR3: CASSHLGGGSTDTQYF. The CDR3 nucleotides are TGTGCCAGCAGCCACCTTGGGGGGGGGAGCACAGATACGCAGTATTTT.

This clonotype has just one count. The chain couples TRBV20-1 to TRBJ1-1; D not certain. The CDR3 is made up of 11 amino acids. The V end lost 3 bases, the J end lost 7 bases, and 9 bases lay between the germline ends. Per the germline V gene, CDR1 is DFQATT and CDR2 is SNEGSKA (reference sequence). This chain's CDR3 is CSASSAHEAFF. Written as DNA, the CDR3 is TGCAGTGCTAGTTCGGCCCATGAAGCTTTCTTT.

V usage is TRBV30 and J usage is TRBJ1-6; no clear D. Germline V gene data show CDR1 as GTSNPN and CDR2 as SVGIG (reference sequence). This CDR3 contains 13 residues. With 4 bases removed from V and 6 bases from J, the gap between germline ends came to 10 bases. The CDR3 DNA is TGTGCCTGGACAGTTGTTGGTAATTCACCCCTCCACTTT. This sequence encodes CAWTVVGNSPLHF.

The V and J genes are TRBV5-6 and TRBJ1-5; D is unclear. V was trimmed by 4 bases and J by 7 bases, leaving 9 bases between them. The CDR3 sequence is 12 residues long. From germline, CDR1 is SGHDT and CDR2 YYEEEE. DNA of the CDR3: TGTGCCAGCAGCACCCTATTACAGCCCCAGCATTTT. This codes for CASSTLLQPQHF.

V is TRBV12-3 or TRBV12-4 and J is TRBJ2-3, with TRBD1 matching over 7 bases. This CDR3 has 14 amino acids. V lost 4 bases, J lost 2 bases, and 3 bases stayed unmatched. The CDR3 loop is CASSWGQNTDTQYF. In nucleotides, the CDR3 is TGTGCCAGCAGTTGGGGACAGAACACAGATACGCAGTATTTT.

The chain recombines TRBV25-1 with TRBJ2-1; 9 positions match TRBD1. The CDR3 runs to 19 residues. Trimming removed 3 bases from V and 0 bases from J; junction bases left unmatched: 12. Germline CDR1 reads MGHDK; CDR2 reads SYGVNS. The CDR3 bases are TGTGCCAGCAGTGACTTAGGACAGGGGTCCCGAGACTCCTACAATGAGCAGTTCTTC. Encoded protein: CASSDLGQGSRDSYNEQFF.